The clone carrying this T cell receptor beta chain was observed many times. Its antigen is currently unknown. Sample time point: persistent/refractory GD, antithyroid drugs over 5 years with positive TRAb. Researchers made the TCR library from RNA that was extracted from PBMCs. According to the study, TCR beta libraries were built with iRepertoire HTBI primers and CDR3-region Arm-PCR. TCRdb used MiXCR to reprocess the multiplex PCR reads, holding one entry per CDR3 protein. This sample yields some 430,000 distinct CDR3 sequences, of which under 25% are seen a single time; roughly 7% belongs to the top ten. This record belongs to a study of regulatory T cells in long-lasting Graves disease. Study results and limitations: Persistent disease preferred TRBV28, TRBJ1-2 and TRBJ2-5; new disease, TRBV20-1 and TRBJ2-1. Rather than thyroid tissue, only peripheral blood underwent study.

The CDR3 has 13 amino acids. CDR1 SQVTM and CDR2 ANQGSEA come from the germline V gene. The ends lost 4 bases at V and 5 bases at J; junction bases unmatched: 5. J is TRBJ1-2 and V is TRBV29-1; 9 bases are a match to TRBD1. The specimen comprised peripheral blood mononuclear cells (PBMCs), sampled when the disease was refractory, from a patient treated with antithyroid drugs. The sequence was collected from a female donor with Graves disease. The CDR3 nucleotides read TGCAGCGTTGTCAGACAGGGGGGATATGGCTACACCTTC. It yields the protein CSVVRQGGYGYTF. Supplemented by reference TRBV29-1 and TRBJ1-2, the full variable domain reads SAVISQKPSRDICQRGTSLTIQCQVDSQVTMMFWYRQQPGQSLTLIATANQGSEATYESGFVIDKFPISRPNLTFSTLTVSNMSPEDSSIYLCSVVRQGGYGYTFGSGTRLTVV.